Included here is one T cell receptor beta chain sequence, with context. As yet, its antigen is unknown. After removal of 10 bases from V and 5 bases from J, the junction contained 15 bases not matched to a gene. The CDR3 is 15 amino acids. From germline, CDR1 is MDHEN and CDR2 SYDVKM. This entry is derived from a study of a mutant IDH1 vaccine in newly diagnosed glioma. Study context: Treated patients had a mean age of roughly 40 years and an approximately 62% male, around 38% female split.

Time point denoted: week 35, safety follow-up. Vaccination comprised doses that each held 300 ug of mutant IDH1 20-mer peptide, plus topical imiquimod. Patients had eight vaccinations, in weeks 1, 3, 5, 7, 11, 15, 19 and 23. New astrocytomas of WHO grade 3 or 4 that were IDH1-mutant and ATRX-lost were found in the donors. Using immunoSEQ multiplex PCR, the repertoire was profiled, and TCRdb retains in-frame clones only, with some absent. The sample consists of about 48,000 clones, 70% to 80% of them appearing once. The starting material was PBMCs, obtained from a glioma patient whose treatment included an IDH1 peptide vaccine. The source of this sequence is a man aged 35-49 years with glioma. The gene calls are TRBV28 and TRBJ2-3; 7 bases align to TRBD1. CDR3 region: CAIRMRGRWGDTQYF. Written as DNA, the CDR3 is TGTGCCATCAGAATGAGGGGGCGGTGGGGAGATACGCAGTATTTT.